The sequence of this T cell receptor beta chain was determined in a study of T and B cells in COVID-19 patients (dated by TCRdb to about 2020). In terms of the full investigation: In this study, adaptive immunity was profiled in COVID-19 patients who either had active infection or had recovered, using TRB and IGH repertoire sequencing of peripheral blood. Over 8 million TCR sequences were analysed in a TCR and BCR sequence repository that covered about 40 patients and around 66 time points. Comorbidities linked to unfavorable COVID-19 outcome were present in about 90% of the 20 patients in the active-infection cohort. The recovered cohort included over 15 patients who contributed under 25 samples, and most of those patients had mild to moderate COVID-19 that was managed on an outpatient basis. The recovered cohort had a median age of about 34 years, compared with 55 to 75 years in the active-infection cohort. In the active-infection cohort, about 60% of the roughly 20 patients were critically ill and required mechanical ventilation or ECMO. An age-matched reference group of under 45 healthy donors negative for COVID-19 antibodies was used as the comparison for repertoire analyses. As many as 9 follow-up blood samples were taken per patient, and some of the samples covered different disease stages within the same individual. A couple of patients were in both the active and recovered cohorts because samples existed from active disease and from after recovery. Points the paper makes about the study in general: The size of the cohort was considered insufficient for assessing HLA contributions to COVID-19 susceptibility or severity. A total of 2,000 to 2,500 exclusive TCR clusters, including approximately 30 low-pGen clusters, were found in the recovered cohort. It was stated that prospective validation of the reported TCR clusters was required before the clusters could be put to clinical use. During active COVID-19 the TRB repertoires were highly clonal, but at recovery diversity and richness rose above the levels seen in healthy donors. Blood samples obtained from mildly ill patients during symptoms, as well as early samples obtained from severe cases, were available only in scarce numbers. Patients with COVID-19 were reported to show strongly skewed TRBV/TRBJ gene usage. Specific T cell subsets (CD4+/Treg/CD8+) and sorted SARS-CoV-2-responsive or tetramer+ T cells had not yet been sequenced, and the corresponding sequencing experiments were ongoing.

For CDR1 and CDR2, the germline V gene lists MNHEY and SVGAGI. The germline V end is reduced by 0 bases and the J end by 5 bases; junction bases left unmatched: 2. CDR3 length: 15 amino acids, cysteine to phenylalanine. Solely the CDR3 DNA is kept, with 45 bases framed from the first base. Instrument on record: Illumina MiSeq. Multiplex PCR with BIOMED2 TRB-A/B primer pools was used to amplify TRB rearrangements. Illumina-compatible adapters and 7-nucleotide sample barcodes were attached to the amplicons in two consecutive PCRs. All library PCRs used Phusion HS II polymerase. Amplicons were gel-purified with the NucleoSpin Gel and PCR Clean-up kit, quantified on Qubit, and pooled at about 4 nM. The quality of the amplicon pool was checked on an Agilent 2100 Bioanalyzer prior to Illumina next-generation sequencing. Turning to the authors' computational methods: Annotation of TRB rearrangements was done in MiXCR 3.0.8 with the default MiXCR reference library. Sequences with fewer than 2 reads and non-productive reads were filtered out, and every unique CDR3 nucleotide sequence was treated as a single clone. Clonality, diversity, richness and V-J gene usage were calculated in R 3.5.1. GLIPH2 was used to cluster TCRs based on CDR3 similarity, and OLGA was used to calculate the generation probabilities. Only GLIPH2 clusters containing at least four unique TCR clonotypes present in at least three individuals were kept. TCRdb passed the public sequencing reads through fastp at Q25 and MiXCR, retaining productive beta sequences. Duplicate CDR3 protein sequences are folded into a single record with the most common DNA and genes. None of the V and J calls come from the authors' own analysis; TCRdb made them. The sample contains about 8,200 distinct CDR3 sequences, 35% to 45% of them found a single time. The ten largest clones represent about 3.3% of the sample.

As regards this clonotype: Its target antigen remains unknown. Base qualities are missing; no much larger clone stands one base away.

TRB repertoires were amplified from around 230-520 ng of genomic DNA extracted from blood. Recombination linked TRBV6-5 to TRBJ2-2; TRBD1 agrees with 8 junctional bases. The source material was blood. The sequence was collected from a human donor who had recovered from COVID-19. The CDR3 protein sequence reads: CASSYSTGDTGELFF. In nucleotides, the sequence is TGTGCCAGCAGTTACTCGACAGGGGATACCGGGGAGCTGTTTTTT.